The clone carrying this T cell receptor (beta chain) was counted a few times. The sample belongs to a study of blood T cell repertoires in COVID-19. As for the study in general: COVID-19 samples from acute and convalescent phases originated in the United States, Italy and Spain. Sample material is recorded as cDNA or gDNA derived from T cells, B-cell-depleted T cells, or PBMCs.

Original processing notes: Reference gene primer amplification gave nucleated cell count estimates. Profiled with immunoSEQ multiplex PCR; TCRdb holds only in-frame clones, not every one. That table gives V, J and clone size, and the DNA gave D and trimming. The sample has about 150,000 clones, over 60% seen once. CDR1 SNHLY and CDR2 FYNNEI come from the germline V gene. Trimming removed 2 bases from V and 9 bases from J, with 16 bases in between. The CDR3 is 14 amino acids. The receptor comes from a woman older than 75 with acute or convalescent COVID-19. J is TRBJ2-5 and V is TRBV2; D call uncertain. Sequencing was done on a sample of peripheral blood. The CDR3 DNA follows: TGTGCCAGCAGTGAACTTGCCTCCGGGTTGGCCCAGTACTTC. Its translation is CASSELASGLAQYF.